The 8 T cell receptor beta chains presented below share a single source sample, sequenced in a study of human CD8 memory T cell subsets. UMI-labeled 5' RACE produced the TCR beta libraries. Reprocessing the 5' RACE reads, TCRdb reports a single entry for every CDR3 protein and omits DNA. In total, the table holds about 5,500 distinct CDR3 sequences. Sequenced material: CD8+ T cells from PBMCs. The receptors here all came from a human donor in good health.

The rearrangement joins TRBV30 to TRBJ1-2. The CDR3 contains 12 residues. Germline V CDR1 and CDR2: GTSNPN, SVGIG (reference sequence). The CDR3 loop reads CAWSYAGVNYTF. The complete variable domain, with remaining parts taken from reference TRBV30 and TRBJ1-2, reads SQTIHQWPATLVQPVGSPLSLECTVEGTSNPNLYWYRQAAGRGLQLLFYSVGIGQISSEVPQNLSASRPQDRQFILSSKKLLLSDSGFYLCAWSYAGVNYTFGSGTRLTVV.

The chain joins TRBV28 to TRBJ1-6; TCRdb outputs TRBD1, but without DNA this stays unchecked. Germline CDR1 MDHEN, CDR2 SYDVKM. The length of the CDR3 is 16 residues. CDR3 in amino acids: CASSPSQTGSNSPLHF. The full variable domain, in which reference TRBV28 and TRBJ1-6 provide the parts outside the CDR3, is DVKVTQSSRYLVKRTGEKVFLECVQDMDHENMFWYRQDPGLGLRLIYFSYDVKMKEKGDIPEGYSVSREKKERFSLILESASTNQTSMYLCASSPSQTGSNSPLHFGNGTRLTVT.

Its frequency marks this clonotype as medium-sized. The chain combines TRBV10-3 with TRBJ2-1; checking the TCRdb D call of TRBD2 is not possible without DNA. Germline CDR1 is ENHRY and CDR2 is SYGVKD. The CDR3 sequence is 14 residues long. CDR3 protein: CAISEELADNEQFF.

The rearrangement uses TRBV27 and TRBJ2-7; TCRdb outputs TRBD2, but without DNA this stays unchecked. Germline V gene sequence: CDR1 MNHEY, CDR2 SMNVEV (reference sequence). This CDR3 is built from 14 residues. The CDR3 here is CASSLSMGGHEQYF.

This sequence joins TRBV15 and TRBJ2-3; the D gene TCRdb calls, TRBD1, cannot be checked with no DNA. This CDR3 is built from 16 residues. Germline assignment: CDR1 LNHNV and CDR2 YYDKDF (reference sequence). CDR3 in amino acids: CATSSPQRTSTDTQYF.

V and J are TRBV11-2 and TRBJ2-5; no DNA is available, so the TRBD1 call from TCRdb remains unchecked. Germline CDR1 is SGHAT and CDR2 is FQNNGV. The CDR3 covers 19 residues. This CDR3 reads CASSLGYSAGGAYQETQYF.

This rearrangement joins TRBV7-9 to TRBJ2-7; TCRdb's D gene call, TRBD1, goes unchecked for lack of DNA. Looked up from germline, CDR1 is SEHNR and CDR2 is FQNEAQ (reference sequence). The CDR3 is 15 residues long. CDR3: CASSLVGQGIYEQYF.

This chain joins TRBV5-1 and TRBJ2-1; TCRdb proposes TRBD1, but this gene call is untestable without DNA. The germline V gene has CDR1 SGHRS and CDR2 YFSETQ. The CDR3 runs to 15 residues. The chain's CDR3 is CASRPDSFPYNEQFF.